Included here is one T cell receptor beta chain sequence, with context. The antigen is unknown. Between the trimmed V and J ends, which lost 7 bases and 6 bases, there was a span of 16 bases. The CDR3 is made up of 14 amino acids. The germline CDR1 and CDR2 sequences are LGHNT and FRNRAP. Version v3.0 of the immunoSEQ assay was performed at survey level. Repertoires were generated with immunoSEQ multiplex PCR, while TCRdb's copy carries only in-frame clones and drops some. The sample holds approximately 26,000 clones, just over 90% seen once. Clinicians in the United States treated all participants with HIV. These data come from a study of long-term antiretroviral therapy in people with HIV. Notes on the study in general: The clones with expansion before ART were dominant in the repertoire at all time points. Blood in the study was drawn between the mid-2000s and the late 2010s, possibly under older ART regimens, which may be less effective than current ones.

This material consisted of unsorted PBMCs, taken 3.1 years after starting antiretroviral therapy. This rearrangement joins TRBV12-5 to TRBJ2-1; TRBD2 might be the D (6 bases). The sequence was collected from a man between 18 and 29 years old with HIV. The CDR3: CASASSSVGNEQFF. DNA for the CDR3: TGTGCTAGTGCCTCTTCTAGCGTCGGCAATGAGCAGTTCTTC.